This entry features one T cell receptor (beta chain) sequence. The entry originates in a study of CD8 T cells in Susac syndrome. The authors carried out high-throughput sequencing of TCR beta. They applied it to CD8+ and CD4+ T cells obtained from blood. Stable or active relapsing-remitting multiple sclerosis, untreated and meeting revised McDonald criteria, defined the controls. cDNA came from 0.5 to 1 ug RNA primed by random hexamers. Amplification of TCR beta CDR3 spanned 54 Vbeta and 13 Jbeta via immunoSEQ multiplex PCR. From the immunoSEQ multiplex PCR reads, TCRdb called clonotypes with MiXCR, one entry per CDR3 protein. The table includes a few hundred thousand distinct CDR3 sequences, 80% to 90% detected once. The CDR3 spans 18 residues. Losses at the gene ends were 6 bases for V and 1 base for J; bases not matched to a gene: 7. Germline V gene data show CDR1 as SEHNR and CDR2 as FQNEAQ (reference sequence).

The chain combines TRBV7-9 with TRBJ1-6; 12 positions agree with TRBD1. This TCR was recovered from a human donor with multiple sclerosis. Sequencing input: CD8+ T cells from PBMCs. For the CDR3, the DNA is TGTGCCAGCAGTCGGGACAGGGGGCTTATTTCCTATAATTCACCCCTCCACTTT. Protein: CASSRDRGLISYNSPLHF. The variable domain in full, with the rest retrieved from reference TRBV7-9 and TRBJ1-6, is DTGVSQNPRHKITKRGQNVTFRCDPISEHNRLYWYRQTLGQGPEFLTYFQNEAQLEKSRLLSDRFSAERPKGSFSTLEIQRTEQGDSAMYLCASSRDRGLISYNSPLHFGNGTRLTVT.